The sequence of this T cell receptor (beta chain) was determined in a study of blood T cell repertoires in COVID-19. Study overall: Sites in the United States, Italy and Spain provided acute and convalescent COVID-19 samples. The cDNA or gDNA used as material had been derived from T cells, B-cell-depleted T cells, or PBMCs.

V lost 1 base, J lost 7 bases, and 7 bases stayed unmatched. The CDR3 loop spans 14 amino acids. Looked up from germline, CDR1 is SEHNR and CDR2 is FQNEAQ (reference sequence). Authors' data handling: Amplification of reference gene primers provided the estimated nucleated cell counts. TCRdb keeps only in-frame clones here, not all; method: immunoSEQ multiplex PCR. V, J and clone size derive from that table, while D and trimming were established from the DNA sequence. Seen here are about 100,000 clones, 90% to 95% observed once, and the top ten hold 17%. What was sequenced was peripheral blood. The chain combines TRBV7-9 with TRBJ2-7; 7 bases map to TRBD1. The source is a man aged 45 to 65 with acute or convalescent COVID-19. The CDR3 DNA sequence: TGTGCCAGCAGCTTAGGACAGGGATGGCGGGAGCAGTACTTC. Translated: CASSLGQGWREQYF.